These 22 T cell receptor beta chains were all obtained from the same sample, sequenced in a study of radiation and T cells in renal cell carcinoma. Profiled with immunoSEQ multiplex PCR; TCRdb holds only in-frame clones, not every one. This table holds about 140,000 clones, approximately 87% found once. This sample's time point: baseline pretreatment blood. Regarding treatment: 15 Gy SBRT to primary tumor, nephrectomy 4 weeks later. The specimen was blood, collected from a patient whose treatment included radiotherapy and nephrectomy. The receptors originated from a woman aged 50 to 65 with renal cell carcinoma.

This chain connects TRBV2 to TRBJ2-7, with 7 positions matching TRBD1. The CDR3 length is 14 residues. Germline V gene sequence: CDR1 SNHLY, CDR2 FYNNEI. V lost 6 bases, J lost 1 base, and 6 bases stayed unmatched. The CDR3 coding sequence is TGTGCCAGCAGGGGGGACAGAGTTTCCTACGAGCAGTACTTC. This translates into CASRGDRVSYEQYF. The full variable domain, completed using reference TRBV2 and TRBJ2-7, is EPEVTQTPSHQVTQMGQEVILRCVPISNHLYFYWYRQILGQKVEFLVSFYNNEISEKSEIFDDQFSVERPDGSNFTLKIRSTKLEDSAMYFCASRGDRVSYEQYFGPGTRLTVT.

J is TRBJ2-5 and V is TRBV29-1, with 10 nucleotides matching TRBD2. J lost 5 bases, V lost 6 bases, and 12 bases had no gene match. Germline-derived CDR1 and CDR2 are SQVTM and ANQGSEA. The CDR3 runs to 15 residues. CDR3 in amino acids: CSVGPSGGARETQYF. The CDR3 bases are TGCAGCGTGGGACCAAGCGGGGGGGCCAGGGAGACCCAGTACTTC. Supplemented by reference TRBV29-1 and TRBJ2-5, the full variable domain reads SAVISQKPSRDICQRGTSLTIQCQVDSQVTMMFWYRQQPGQSLTLIATANQGSEATYESGFVIDKFPISRPNLTFSTLTVSNMSPEDSSIYLCSVGPSGGARETQYFGPGTRLLVL.

The chain combines TRBV19 with TRBJ2-3; TRBD1 is a possible D gene (6 bases). The CDR3 is 16 amino acids. Germline V CDR1 and CDR2: LNHDA, SQIVND (reference sequence). The germline V and J ends were trimmed by 5 bases and 1 base, with 16 bases remaining between them. CDR3 in amino acids: CASSQSRGWGTDTQYF. CDR3 DNA: TGTGCCAGTAGTCAGAGCAGGGGCTGGGGCACAGATACGCAGTATTTT.

The CDR3 DNA reads TGTGCCAGCAGCTCACTCGACAGGGGACTATGGTCCGAGCAGTACTTC. It specifies CASSSLDRGLWSEQYF. V and J are TRBV5-6 and TRBJ2-7; D might be TRBD1 (8 bases). Trimming removed 3 bases from V and 6 bases from J, with 22 bases in between. Germline V lookup: CDR1 SGHDT, CDR2 YYEEEE. The CDR3 is 16 amino acids. The full variable domain, its missing parts supplied by reference TRBV5-6 and TRBJ2-7, is DAGVTQSPTHLIKTRGQQVTLRCSPKSGHDTVSWYQQALGQGPQFIFQYYEEEERQRGNFPDRFSGHQFPNYSSELNVNALLLGDSALYLCASSSLDRGLWSEQYFGPGTRLTVT.

The chain is built from TRBV9 and TRBJ1-2; D not certain. Trimming left V 1 base short and J 4 bases short, with 11 bases between. Looked up from germline, CDR1 is SGDLS and CDR2 is YYNGEE. The CDR3 totals 14 residues. CDR3 loop: CASSVHGNSYGYTF. In nucleotides, the CDR3 is TGTGCCAGCAGCGTACACGGGAACTCCTATGGCTACACCTTC.

The rearrangement joins TRBV5-6 to TRBJ1-1; D is uncertain. There are 12 residues in the CDR3. Germline assignment: CDR1 SGHDT and CDR2 YYEEEE. The V end lost 1 base, the J end lost 5 bases, and 6 bases lay between the germline ends. DNA for the CDR3: TGTGCCAGCAGCTTGATTGGGACTGAAGCTTTCTTT. Its translation: CASSLIGTEAFF.

This chain's CDR3 is CASSQGRIFAEQYF. In nucleotides, the CDR3 is TGTGCCAGCAGCCAGGGACGTATTTTTGCGGAGCAGTACTTC. V and J are TRBV9 and TRBJ2-7; either TRBD1 or TRBD2 may fit D (5 bases each). The CDR3 loop spans 14 amino acids. V lost 4 bases to trimming and J lost 7 bases, with 18 bases between them. The germline CDR1 and CDR2 sequences are SGDLS and YYNGEE. Variable domain in full (rest from reference TRBV9 and TRBJ2-7): DSGVTQTPKHLITATGQRVTLRCSPRSGDLSVYWYQQSLDQGLQFLIQYYNGEERAKGNILERFSAQQFPDLHSELNLSSLELGDSALYFCASSQGRIFAEQYFGPGTRLTVT.

By its share, this clone is medium-sized. The chain has TRBV6-1 and TRBJ2-7; D call uncertain. V lost 3 bases to trimming and J lost 4 bases, with 10 bases between them. Germline CDR1 MNHNS, CDR2 SASEGT. The CDR3 spans 13 residues. CDR3 bases: TGTGCCAGCAGTGATCCCCCCCGGTACGAGCAGTACTTC. It yields the protein CASSDPPRYEQYF.

Notes on this clone: The sample holds other DNA sequences that translate to the same CDR3. This chain connects TRBV27 to TRBJ2-7; D remains unclear. The CDR3 covers 11 residues. Between the trimmed V and J ends, which lost 1 base and 6 bases, there was a span of 4 bases. Germline-derived CDR1 and CDR2 are MNHEY and SMNVEV (reference sequence). The CDR3 region is CASSLYGEQYF. In nucleotides, the CDR3 is TGTGCCAGCAGTTTATACGGCGAGCAGTACTTC.

The CDR3 loop is CASRNDRGQNEQFF. The CDR3 coding sequence is TGTGCCAGCAGAAACGACAGGGGTCAAAATGAGCAGTTCTTC. The genes are TRBV28 and TRBJ2-1; 8 nucleotides line up with TRBD1. CDR1 MDHEN and CDR2 SYDVKM come from the germline V gene. The V segment lost 6 bases and the J segment 7 bases; nucleotides outside the gene matches: 8. The CDR3 runs 14 residues.

The V call is TRBV4-1, the J call TRBJ2-7, with a weak D call TRBD2 (6 bases). The CDR3 covers 13 residues. The germline V gene encodes CDR1 MGHRA and CDR2 YSYEKL. V lost 3 bases to trimming and J lost 4 bases, with 10 bases between them. CDR3 sequence: CASSQPGTYEQYF. In DNA, the CDR3 is TGCGCCAGCAGCCAGCCAGGGACTTACGAGCAGTACTTC.

The chain employs TRBV5-5 and TRBJ2-7; weak D call: TRBD2 (5 bases). The V end was cut by 0 bases, the J end by 12 bases, with 13 bases between. The germline gives CDR1 SGHKS, CDR2 YYEKEE (reference sequence). The CDR3 is 12 amino acids. Here the CDR3 DNA reads TGTGCCAGCAGCTTGGATCAGGACGAGGGGTACTTC. Translated: CASSLDQDEGYF.

The gene calls are TRBV6-5 and TRBJ2-7, with D possibly TRBD1 on 5 matching bases. This CDR3 has 13 residues. V lost 6 bases and J 2 bases, leaving 11 bases between the germline ends. Germline lookup yields CDR1 MNHEY and CDR2 SVGAGI. The CDR3 loop is CASSLREAYEQYF. The CDR3 DNA is TGTGCCAGCAGCCTCAGGGAAGCCTACGAGCAGTACTTC.

V usage is TRBV5-1 and J usage is TRBJ2-5, with D possibly matching TRBD1 (5 bases). The V and J ends lost 0 bases and 2 bases respectively, with 11 bases between them. The CDR3 has 15 residues. The germline CDR1 and CDR2 sequences are SGHRS and YFSETQ. The CDR3 DNA follows: TGCGCCAGCAGCTTGGCAGATAGGGGACAAGAGACCCAGTACTTC. This encodes CASSLADRGQETQYF.

The chain carries TRBV5-4 and TRBJ1-6; D unclear. V lost 2 bases and J 8 bases, leaving 5 bases between the germline ends. CDR1 and CDR2 (germline): SGHNT, YYREEE (reference sequence). This CDR3 contains 12 residues. DNA of the CDR3: TGTGCCAGCAGCTTTAATGATTCACCCCTCCACTTT. Its protein product is CASSFNDSPLHF. The full variable domain, completed using reference TRBV5-4 and TRBJ1-6, is ETGVTQSPTHLIKTRGQQVTLRCSSQSGHNTVSWYQQALGQGPQFIFQYYREEENGRGNFPPRFSGLQFPNYSSELNVNALELDDSALYLCASSFNDSPLHFGNGTRLTVT.

This chain connects TRBV2 to TRBJ1-2, with D unclear. Trimming took 3 bases from V and 6 from J, leaving 17 bases between them. The CDR3 runs to 15 residues. Looked up from germline, CDR1 is SNHLY and CDR2 is FYNNEI. In DNA, the CDR3 is TGTGCCAGCAGTGACTACCCGCGGGCCGGGGATGGCTACACCTTC. The encoded protein is CASSDYPRAGDGYTF. Full variable domain (missing parts from reference TRBV2 and TRBJ1-2): EPEVTQTPSHQVTQMGQEVILRCVPISNHLYFYWYRQILGQKVEFLVSFYNNEISEKSEIFDDQFSVERPDGSNFTLKIRSTKLEDSAMYFCASSDYPRAGDGYTFGSGTRLTVV.

This clone was found a few times. The chain has TRBV18 and TRBJ2-1, with 9 positions matching TRBD1. The CDR3 covers 13 residues. Germline CDR1 reads KGHSH; CDR2 reads LQKENI. J was trimmed by 13 bases and V by 4 bases; bases with no gene match: 8. CDR3 bases: TGTGCCAGCTCACTCGGCCGGGACAGGGAACAGTTCTTC. This sequence encodes CASSLGRDREQFF.

This sequence joins TRBV7-9 and TRBJ2-7; no clear D gene. Between the trimmed V and J ends, which lost 5 bases and 0 bases, there was a span of 11 bases. This CDR3 is built from 14 residues. The V gene's germline CDR1 is SEHNR and CDR2 FQNEAQ (reference sequence). This CDR3 is CASSPESSSYEQYF. CDR3 DNA: TGTGCCAGCAGCCCGGAAAGTAGCTCCTACGAGCAGTACTTC.

CDR3 in amino acids: CASSQRTTGDITEAFF. The CDR3 bases are TGCGCCAGCAGCCAACGAACAACAGGGGATATAACTGAAGCTTTCTTT. The genes are TRBV4-1 and TRBJ1-1; 7 positions agree with TRBD1. Germline V CDR1 and CDR2: MGHRA, YSYEKL. The trim removed 2 bases at V and 5 bases at J, leaving 11 bases unmatched. The CDR3 spans 16 residues.

This chain links TRBV2 with TRBJ1-1; D unclear. Looked up from germline, CDR1 is SNHLY and CDR2 is FYNNEI. Trimming cost V 8 bases and J 0 bases, with 10 bases left between them. There are 13 residues in the CDR3. Here the CDR3 reads CASLAGMNTEAFF. The CDR3 nucleotides read TGTGCCAGCTTGGCGGGCATGAACACTGAAGCTTTCTTT.

A few counts support this clone. The chain is built from TRBV7-9 and TRBJ2-7; TRBD1 matches 8 bases. The CDR3 runs to 12 residues. Germline lookup yields CDR1 SEHNR and CDR2 FQNEAQ (reference sequence). The trim removed 4 bases at V and 6 bases at J, leaving 2 bases unmatched. In DNA, the CDR3 is TGTGCCAGCAGCTGGACAGGGACCGAGCAGTACTTC. Amino acid sequence: CASSWTGTEQYF.

This clone was seen more than once but under ten times. J is TRBJ1-4 and V is TRBV4-1; no firm D call. Germline V gene sequence: CDR1 MGHRA, CDR2 YSYEKL. This CDR3 is built from 16 residues. V lost 0 bases and J 8 bases, leaving 16 bases between the germline ends. The DNA of the CDR3 is TGCGCCAGCAGCCAAGATCTCGAGGCGGGGAGAGAAAAACTGTTTTTT. Encoded protein: CASSQDLEAGREKLFF.